The next 29 T cell receptor beta chains were all read from a single sample in a study of blood T cell repertoires in COVID-19. The data were produced by immunoSEQ multiplex PCR, yet TCRdb's version contains in-frame clones alone and is incomplete. Of some 140,000 clones detected, around 84% appear once; the ten largest clones hold about a sixth. The sequencing sample was made of peripheral blood. These receptors all stem from a woman of 80 years or more with acute or convalescent COVID-19.

The chain joins TRBV5-1 to TRBJ2-1; 8 nucleotides align to TRBD1. Trimming cost V 2 bases and J 7 bases; bases outside gene matches: 8. The CDR3 runs to 15 residues. Looked up from germline, CDR1 is SGHRS and CDR2 is YFSETQ. The CDR3 region is CASSLAPDRENEQFF. In DNA form, the CDR3 reads TGCGCCAGCAGCTTAGCCCCGGACAGGGAGAATGAGCAGTTCTTC.

This clone was observed once. The rearrangement links TRBV4-1 to TRBJ2-5; 8 bases are a match to TRBD2. The CDR3 loop spans 15 amino acids. J was trimmed by 5 bases and V by 2 bases; bases with no gene match: 7. Per the germline V gene, CDR1 is MGHRA and CDR2 is YSYEKL. CDR3 coding DNA: TGCGCCAGCAGCCAACGGACTAGCCTGGGGGAGACCCAGTACTTC. As protein: CASSQRTSLGETQYF.

This clone came up once. CDR3 coding DNA: TGTGCCAGCAGCCCTGACAGGACCTACAATGAGCAGTTCTTC. This codes for CASSPDRTYNEQFF. The chain links TRBV7-7 to TRBJ2-1, with TRBD1 as a possible D gene (6 bases). CDR3 length: 14 residues. Germline CDR1 and CDR2: SSHAT and FNYEAQ (reference sequence). With 5 bases removed from V and 2 bases from J, the gap between germline ends came to 10 bases.

CDR3 bases: TGTGCCAGCAGCTGGGGGGGCCCCACAGATACGCAGTATTTT. It encodes CASSWGGPTDTQYF. The V and J genes are TRBV27 and TRBJ2-3; D is perhaps TRBD2 (7 bases). Trimming cost V 6 bases and J 2 bases, with 12 bases left between them. The CDR3 is 14 amino acids. Germline CDR1 MNHEY, CDR2 SMNVEV (reference sequence).

The V and J genes are TRBV7-9 and TRBJ2-7; 11 positions match TRBD2. V shed 2 bases and J 3 bases; nucleotides not matched to a gene: 3. This CDR3 has 15 amino acids. Germline CDR1 and CDR2: SEHNR and FQNEAQ (reference sequence). This CDR3 reads CASSLRGLAGYEQYF. The DNA of the CDR3 is TGTGCCAGCAGCTTAAGAGGACTAGCGGGCTACGAGCAGTACTTC. The full variable domain, with the rest looked up from reference TRBV7-9 and TRBJ2-7, is DTGVSQNPRHKITKRGQNVTFRCDPISEHNRLYWYRQTLGQGPEFLTYFQNEAQLEKSRLLSDRFSAERPKGSFSTLEIQRTEQGDSAMYLCASSLRGLAGYEQYFGPGTRLTVT.

The J gene is TRBJ2-3, the V gene TRBV7-9; tentative D call: TRBD1 (8 bases). Per germline, CDR1 SEHNR and CDR2 FQNEAQ (reference sequence). Trimming cost V 5 bases and J 4 bases, with 25 bases left between them. The CDR3 consists of 18 residues. The CDR3 loop is CASSEGGLQGERADTQYF. CDR3 nucleotide sequence: TGTGCCAGCAGCGAAGGGGGACTACAGGGGGAAAGAGCAGATACGCAGTATTTT.

This rearrangement joins TRBV2 to TRBJ2-1, with D possibly TRBD1 on 5 matching bases. Trimming cost V 6 bases and J 7 bases, with 13 bases left between them. Germline V gene data show CDR1 as SNHLY and CDR2 as FYNNEI. The CDR3 extends over 13 amino acids. The CDR3 is CASSRLSGNEQFF. In nucleotides, the CDR3 is TGTGCCAGCAGCCGGTTATCAGGGAATGAGCAGTTCTTC.

The chain recombines TRBV7-9 with TRBJ2-3; 10 bases map to TRBD2. The trim removed 4 bases at V and 4 bases at J, leaving 5 bases unmatched. The CDR3 has 15 amino acids. Per the germline V gene, CDR1 is SEHNR and CDR2 is FQNEAQ (reference sequence). CDR3 residues: CASSSLAGDPDTQYF. The DNA for the CDR3 is TGTGCCAGCAGCTCTCTAGCGGGAGATCCAGATACGCAGTATTTT.

This clone came up a few times. This chain links TRBV4-3 with TRBJ1-3; TRBD1 matches at 8 bases. Per germline, CDR1 LGHNA and CDR2 YSLEER. The CDR3 has 19 residues. Trimming removed 0 bases from V and 0 bases from J; junction bases left unmatched: 10. CDR3 sequence reads: CASSQEWGAGGSSGNTIYF. CDR3 bases: TGCGCCAGCAGCCAAGAGTGGGGGGCAGGGGGCAGCTCTGGAAACACCATATATTTT.

CDR3 sequence: CASSPGGGRTEAFF. DNA of the CDR3: TGTGCCAGTTCCCCTGGGGGGGGGAGGACTGAAGCTTTCTTT. The chain combines TRBV19 with TRBJ1-1; tentative D call: TRBD1 (5 bases). The germline V gene has CDR1 LNHDA and CDR2 SQIVND (reference sequence). The length of the CDR3 is 14 residues. Between the trimmed V and J ends, which lost 8 bases and 5 bases, there was a span of 18 bases.

This clone was recorded a few times. V usage is TRBV5-1 and J usage is TRBJ1-2; D is perhaps TRBD1 (6 bases). Germline V lookup: CDR1 SGHRS, CDR2 YFSETQ. The CDR3 is made up of 15 amino acids. V lost 0 bases and J 7 bases, leaving 16 bases between the germline ends. In nucleotides, the CDR3 is TGCGCCAGCAGCTTGGGTTACAGGGAAGGGTCTGGCTACACCTTC. Translating gives CASSLGYREGSGYTF.

This chain joins TRBV10-2 and TRBJ2-3; 8 nucleotides line up with TRBD2. The germline gives CDR1 WSHSY, CDR2 SAAADI. The V and J ends lost 5 bases and 4 bases, in that order; junction bases with no gene match: 8. This CDR3 has 15 amino acids. CDR3: CASSLAGGAADTQYF. The CDR3 DNA reads as TGCGCCAGCAGTCTGGCGGGAGGTGCGGCAGATACGCAGTATTTT.

CDR3 sequence reads: CASSERQGRDTQYF. The CDR3 coding sequence is TGTGCCAGCAGTGAAAGGCAGGGGCGGGATACGCAGTATTTT. This sequence joins TRBV2 and TRBJ2-3, with D possibly matching TRBD1 (6 bases). This CDR3 contains 14 residues. Germline CDR1 reads SNHLY; CDR2 reads FYNNEI. V was pared by 2 bases and J by 6 bases, with 12 bases between.

The chain combines TRBV4-1 with TRBJ2-7; D gene uncertain. Germline V lookup: CDR1 MGHRA, CDR2 YSYEKL. V dropped 4 bases and J dropped 3 bases, with 19 bases sitting between them. The CDR3 is 16 amino acids. The CDR3 DNA reads TGCGCCAGCAGCCCATCCTCGGTCCTAGGATACTACGAGCAGTACTTC. Protein sequence: CASSPSSVLGYYEQYF.

V usage is TRBV6-7 and J usage is TRBJ1-6; D possibly corresponds to TRBD1 (6 bases). TRBV6-7 is flagged as an ORF with uncertain function. This CDR3 comprises 17 residues. Trimming took off 0 bases at V and 7 bases at J, with 16 bases between the two ends. The CDR3 spells CASSYSSQGIGNSPLHF. The CDR3 bases are TGTGCCAGCAGTTACTCGTCGCAGGGGATCGGAAATTCACCCCTCCACTTT.

The CDR3 reads CASRGGLAENNEQFF. The CDR3 DNA follows: TGCGCCAGCAGAGGGGGACTAGCGGAGAACAATGAGCAGTTCTTC. The chain uses TRBV10-2 and TRBJ2-1, with TRBD2 matching 11 bases. The germline V gene has CDR1 WSHSY and CDR2 SAAADI. The CDR3 runs to 15 residues. Unmatched junction bases numbered 6, after V lost 6 bases and J lost 5 bases.

This clone was seen only a few times. The rearrangement links TRBV7-2 to TRBJ2-5; 7 nucleotides align to TRBD1. The trim removed 5 bases at V and 1 base at J, leaving 7 bases unmatched. There are 15 residues in the CDR3. Germline CDR1 is SGHTA and CDR2 is FQGNSA. CDR3 in DNA: TGTGCCAGCAGCGCTGGACAGGTCCTCCAAGAGACCCAGTACTTC. Translation gives CASSAGQVLQETQYF.

V gene TRBV25-1 combines with J gene TRBJ1-2; tentative D call: TRBD1 (5 bases). Trimming left V 4 bases short and J 4 bases short, with 19 bases between. Germline V gives CDR1 MGHDK, CDR2 SYGVNS. The CDR3 is made up of 16 amino acids. This CDR3 reads CASSGAGIGQAYGYTF. The DNA for the CDR3 is TGTGCCAGCAGTGGGGCAGGGATCGGCCAGGCCTATGGCTACACCTTC.

The chain uses TRBV3-1 (or the pseudogene TRBV3-2) and TRBJ1-4; D remains ambiguous. This CDR3 is built from 16 residues. Germline CDR1 and CDR2: LGHDT and YNNKEL (reference sequence). V was pared by 2 bases and J by 0 bases, with 10 bases between. DNA for the CDR3: TGTGCCAGCAGCCAACTTCGGCAGGCAACTAATGAAAAACTGTTTTTT. The encoded protein is CASSQLRQATNEKLFF.

The rearrangement links TRBV19 to TRBJ2-7, with 8 nucleotides matching TRBD1. Germline-derived CDR1 and CDR2 are LNHDA and SQIVND (reference sequence). J gave up 1 base and V 5 bases, and 13 bases lay outside the gene matches. This CDR3 is built from 17 residues. This CDR3 reads CASSAQTGTGYSYEQYF. The CDR3 coding sequence is TGTGCCAGTAGTGCCCAGACCGGGACAGGATATTCCTACGAGCAGTACTTC.

The V gene is TRBV21-1, the J gene TRBJ1-6. TRBV21-1 represents a pseudogene. The CDR3 loop spans 13 amino acids. CDR3 loop: CASSKANFLALHF. The DNA for the CDR3 is TGTGCCAGCAGCAAAGCGAACTTCCTAGCCCTCCACTTT.

The J gene is TRBJ2-1, the V gene TRBV3-1 (or the pseudogene TRBV3-2), with 11 positions matching TRBD2. Germline assignment: CDR1 LGHDT and CDR2 YNNKEL (reference sequence). V was clipped by 1 base and J by 8 bases; unmatched bases: 4. The CDR3 extends over 15 amino acids. In nucleotides, the CDR3 is TGTGCCAGCAGCCAAGTAACTAGCGGGAGCCATGAGCAGTTCTTC. Residues: CASSQVTSGSHEQFF.

This sequence joins TRBV12-5 and TRBJ1-4; 7 bases align to TRBD1. This CDR3 has 15 residues. CDR1 LGHNT and CDR2 FRNRAP come from the germline V gene. V lost 6 bases, J lost 0 bases, and 4 bases stayed unmatched. The CDR3 here is CASGTGDATNEKLFF. The DNA of the CDR3 is TGTGCTAGTGGCACAGGGGATGCAACTAATGAAAAACTGTTTTTT. Full variable domain (rest looked up from reference TRBV12-5 and TRBJ1-4): DARVTQTPRHKVTEMGQEVTMRCQPILGHNTVFWYRQTMMQGLELLAYFRNRAPLDDSGMPKDRFSAEMPDATLATLKIQPSEPRDSAVYFCASGTGDATNEKLFFGSGTQLSVL.

The chain has TRBV3-1 (or the pseudogene TRBV3-2) and TRBJ2-2; TRBD2 matches at 7 bases. This CDR3 region has 13 residues. Germline CDR1 and CDR2: LGHDT and YNNKEL (reference sequence). The V segment lost 5 bases and the J segment 5 bases; nucleotides outside the gene matches: 2. CDR3 in amino acids: CASSSRGTGELFF. CDR3 DNA: TGTGCCAGCAGCTCGCGGGGGACCGGGGAGCTGTTTTTT.

The CDR3 reads CASSLQVGYGYTF. CDR3 in DNA: TGTGCCAGCAGTTTGCAGGTCGGCTATGGCTACACCTTC. The V gene is TRBV12-3 or TRBV12-4, the J gene TRBJ1-2; D is unclear. V lost 3 bases and J lost 4, with 9 bases in between. This CDR3 comprises 13 residues.

As regards this clone: Other DNA sequences in this sample translate to the same CDR3. The chain combines TRBV4-3 with TRBJ1-1, with TRBD1 as a possible D gene (5 bases). The CDR3 extends over 14 amino acids. V lost 1 base to trimming and J lost 4 bases, with 10 bases between them. CDR1 is LGHNA and CDR2 is YSLEER in the germline V gene. The DNA for the CDR3 is TGCGCCAGCAGCCAAGTTGGGACTGGCACTGAAGCTTTCTTT. Translated, it gives CASSQVGTGTEAFF.

The chain combines TRBV27 with TRBJ2-5; 16 positions match TRBD2. CDR1 and CDR2 (germline): MNHEY, SMNVEV (reference sequence). The V segment lost 2 bases and the J segment 4 bases; nucleotides outside the gene matches: 7. This CDR3 has 18 residues. The CDR3 DNA follows: TGTGCCAGCAGTTTAACCTTCGGGACTAGCGGGAGGGGAGAGACCCAGTACTTC. This gives the protein CASSLTFGTSGRGETQYF.

This chain uses TRBV18 with TRBJ2-1; D perhaps matches TRBD1 (5 bases). Germline V CDR1 and CDR2: KGHSH, LQKENI. This CDR3 region has 15 residues. Deletions cut 3 bases from V and 5 bases from J, with 14 bases between. The CDR3 nucleotides read TGTGCCAGCTCACCCAGCCTAGGGGCCAACAATGAGCAGTTCTTC. Protein sequence: CASSPSLGANNEQFF.

The gene calls are TRBV29-1 and TRBJ1-1, with TRBD1 as a possible D gene (5 bases). Per the germline V gene, CDR1 is SQVTM and CDR2 is ANQGSEA. V dropped 3 bases and J dropped 6 bases, with 8 bases sitting between them. This CDR3 comprises 11 residues. This chain's CDR3 is CSVESGAEAFF. DNA of the CDR3: TGCAGCGTTGAGTCGGGGGCTGAAGCTTTCTTT.